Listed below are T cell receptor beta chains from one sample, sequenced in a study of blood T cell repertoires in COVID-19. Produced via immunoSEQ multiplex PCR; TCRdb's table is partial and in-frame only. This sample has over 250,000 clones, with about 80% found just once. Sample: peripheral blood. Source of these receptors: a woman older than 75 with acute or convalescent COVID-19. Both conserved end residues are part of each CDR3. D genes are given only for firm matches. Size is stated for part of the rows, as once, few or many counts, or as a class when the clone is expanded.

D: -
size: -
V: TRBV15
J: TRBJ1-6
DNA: TGTGCCACCAGCAGATCACGTCAGGGTAATTCACCCCTCCACTTT
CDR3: CATSRSRQGNSPLHF

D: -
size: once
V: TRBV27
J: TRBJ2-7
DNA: TGTGCCAGCAGGGCAGGGGGGAGTTCAGTCCACGAGCAGTACTTC
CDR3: CASRAGGSSVHEQYF

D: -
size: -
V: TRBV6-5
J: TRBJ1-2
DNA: TGTGCCAGCAGTTACGGAGGCGCAGGCACCGGCTATGGCTACACCTTC
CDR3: CASSYGGAGTGYGYTF

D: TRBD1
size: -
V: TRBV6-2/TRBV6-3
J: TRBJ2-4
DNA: TGTGCCAGCAGCGGGTCGGGACAGGGACACATTCAGTACTTC
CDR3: CASSGSGQGHIQYF

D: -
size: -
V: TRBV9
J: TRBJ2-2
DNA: TGTGCCAGCAGCGTAGGGGGGGACACCGGGGAGCTGTTTTTT
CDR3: CASSVGGDTGELFF

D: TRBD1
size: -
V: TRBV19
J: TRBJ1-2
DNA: TGTGCCAGTAGTCCCCAGACAGGGATTAACTATGGCTACACCTTC
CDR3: CASSPQTGINYGYTF

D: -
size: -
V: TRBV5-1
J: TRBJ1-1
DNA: TGCGCCAGCCACGACTTGTCGAACACTGAAGCTTTCTTT
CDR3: CASHDLSNTEAFF

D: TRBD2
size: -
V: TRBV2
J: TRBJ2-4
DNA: TGTGCCAGCAGTCCCCCGGGGGTTAGCGGGGTTATCAAAAACATTCAGTACTTC
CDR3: CASSPPGVSGVIKNIQYF

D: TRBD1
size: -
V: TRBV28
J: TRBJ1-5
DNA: TGTGCCAGCACCTCTCGACAGGGAATTAATCAGCCCCAGCATTTT
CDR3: CASTSRQGINQPQHF

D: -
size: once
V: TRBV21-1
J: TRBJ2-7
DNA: TGTGCCAGCAGCAAATATAGCGGACCTCATCGGACCTACGAGCAGTACTTC
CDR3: CASSKYSGPHRTYEQYF

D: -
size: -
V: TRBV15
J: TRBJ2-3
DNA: TGTGCCACCAGCAAGTTCCCCTTTAGCCAGGGTGGCCTCAGCACAGATACGCAGTATTTT
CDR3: CATSKFPFSQGGLSTDTQYF

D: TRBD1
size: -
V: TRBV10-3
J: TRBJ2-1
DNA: TGTGCCATCACCCCGGGACAGGGGCTTCGGAATGAGCAGTTCTTC
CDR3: CAITPGQGLRNEQFF

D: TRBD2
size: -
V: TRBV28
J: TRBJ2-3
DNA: TGTGCCAGCAGCTTCCATAGCGGGGGGATCACAGATACGCAGTATTTT
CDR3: CASSFHSGGITDTQYF

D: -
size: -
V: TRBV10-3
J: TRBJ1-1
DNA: TGTGCCACACGACTTGAGAACACTGAAGCTTTCTTT
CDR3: CATRLENTEAFF

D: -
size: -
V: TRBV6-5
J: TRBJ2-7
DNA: TGTGCCAGCAGTTACTCAAGGGGTAACGAGCAGTACTTC
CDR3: CASSYSRGNEQYF

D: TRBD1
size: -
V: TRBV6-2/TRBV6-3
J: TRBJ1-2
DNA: TGTGCCAGCAGTTACGATCGGACAGGGGCTGGCTACACCTTC
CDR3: CASSYDRTGAGYTF

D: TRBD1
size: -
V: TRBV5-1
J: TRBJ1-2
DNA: TGCGCCAGCAGCCCGACCGGGACAGGGAGAGACTATGGCTACACCTTC
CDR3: CASSPTGTGRDYGYTF

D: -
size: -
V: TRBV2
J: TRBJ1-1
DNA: TGTGCCAGCACCGGACCAGGGTCGGACACTGAAGCTTTCTTT
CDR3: CASTGPGSDTEAFF

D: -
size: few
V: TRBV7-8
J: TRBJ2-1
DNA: TGTGCCAGCAGCCCACGGGTCTACAATGAGCAGTTCTTC
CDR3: CASSPRVYNEQFF

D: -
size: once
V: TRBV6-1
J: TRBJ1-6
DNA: TGTGCCAGCAGTGAAGCAGGGGATTCACCCCTCCACTTT
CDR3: CASSEAGDSPLHF

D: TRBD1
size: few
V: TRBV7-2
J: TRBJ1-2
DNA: TGTGCCAGCAGCTTAGGCGCAGGGGGTGGCTACACCTTC
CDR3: CASSLGAGGGYTF

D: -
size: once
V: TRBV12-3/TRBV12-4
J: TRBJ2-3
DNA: TGTGCCAGCAGTTTATCGGCAGGGACGCAGTATTTT
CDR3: CASSLSAGTQYF

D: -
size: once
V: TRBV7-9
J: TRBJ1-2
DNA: TGTGCCAGCAGCCCGAGACCAGGGGGCTACACCTTC
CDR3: CASSPRPGGYTF